These 19 T cell receptor beta chains came from one sample sequenced in a study of blood T cells in healthy people across ages. Primers used in a second PCR of roughly 7 to 12 cycles were a sample-barcoded 5' primer and a J-beta primer mix. TCRdb re-derived calls from the 5' RACE reads in MiXCR, one entry per CDR3 protein. The sample records some 940,000 distinct CDR3 sequences, 25% to 30% being singletons. This sample also appeared in a second study, on T cells of mothers and their children.

Sequencing was done on a sample of blood. The receptors derive from a woman in her thirties or forties in good health.

In the case of this clonotype: This may be a read error, as it is one base from a much larger clone. The chain is built from TRBV5-1 and TRBJ2-1, with 11 bases lining up with TRBD2. The CDR3 is 21 residues long. Trimming took 4 bases from V and 5 from J; bases not matched to a gene: 23. Germline-derived CDR1 and CDR2 are SGHRS and YFSETQ. CDR3 amino acids: CASSPVLGRLAGNQNNNEQFF. The CDR3 DNA follows: TGCGCCAGCAGCCCCGTCTTGGGCCGACTAGCGGGGAACCAAAATAACAATGAGCAGTTCTTC.

In this sample, this clonotype turned up a few times. V gene TRBV28 combines with J gene TRBJ2-3, with 11 bases identical to TRBD2. The junction had 5 bases not matched to a gene; V was cut back by 3 bases and J by 0 bases. Per germline, CDR1 MDHEN and CDR2 SYDVKM. The CDR3 consists of 17 residues. DNA for the CDR3: TGTGCCAGCAGTTTTGCTAGCGGGGGGTTAAGCACAGATACGCAGTATTTT. Translating gives CASSFASGGLSTDTQYF.

This chain links TRBV10-3 with TRBJ1-2; 10 bases map to TRBD1. V was clipped by 6 bases and J by 0 bases; unmatched bases: 13. Germline V gives CDR1 ENHRY, CDR2 SYGVKD. There are 18 residues in the CDR3. The CDR3 DNA reads as TGTGCCATCAGAGATCCGGGACAGGGGAAGGGGGCTAACTATGGCTACACCTTC. Amino acids: CAIRDPGQGKGANYGYTF.

This clonotype was observed once. The missing conserved phenylalanine or tryptophan at the end of this CDR3 makes a read error likely. The chain employs TRBV9 and TRBJ2-5; D gene unclear. V was shortened by 3 bases and J by 1 base, with 7 bases between the two germline ends. The CDR3 totals 13 residues. Looked up from germline, CDR1 is SGDLS and CDR2 is YYNGEE. For the CDR3, the DNA is TGTGCCAGCAGCGCTACAAGCCAAGAGACCCAGTACCTC. It codes for CASSATSQETQYL.

The CDR3 region has the DNA TGTGCCAGCAGATCAGACAGTCCGTCACCCCTCCACTTT. Translated: CASRSDSPSPLHF. The chain couples TRBV7-2 to TRBJ1-6; D is possibly TRBD1 (5 bases). The CDR3 contains 13 residues. CDR1 and CDR2 (germline): SGHTA, FQGNSA. Deletions cut 6 bases from V and 10 bases from J, with 13 bases between.

This CDR3 is CASSIGHGEKNTEAFF. In DNA form, the CDR3 reads TGTGCCAGTAGTATAGGACACGGAGAAAAGAACACTGAAGCTTTCTTT. The chain carries TRBV19 and TRBJ1-1; D is uncertain. The CDR3 sequence is 16 residues long. V was cut by 1 base and J by 1 base, with 13 bases left in between. Germline loops: CDR1 LNHDA, CDR2 SQIVND (reference sequence).

A remark on this clonotype: This may come from a read error, since a much larger clone is one base off. The chain couples TRBV7-2 to TRBJ1-2; 10 bases fit TRBD1. Trimming at V came to 5 bases and at J to 8 bases, leaving 17 bases not matched to a gene. The CDR3 runs to 17 residues. CDR1 and CDR2 from the germline V gene are SGHTA and FQGNSA. In nucleotides, the CDR3 is TGTGCCAGCAGCATTACATCGACAGGGGGCGCGAATGGCGGCTACACCTTC. It encodes CASSITSTGGANGGYTF.

This clonotype was seen only a few times. The V call is TRBV20-1, the J call TRBJ2-5; TRBD2 agrees at 11 bases. This CDR3 spans 17 amino acids. V shed 5 bases, J shed 8 bases, and the junction held 19 bases outside the gene matches. Germline V gene sequence: CDR1 DFQATT, CDR2 SNEGSKA (reference sequence). The CDR3 DNA follows: TGCAGTGCTGGAACGGGACTAGCGGATACCCCAAGAGCAACCCAGTACTTC. Translated, it gives CSAGTGLADTPRATQYF.

This clonotype has ten or more counts. The rearrangement links TRBV12-3 or TRBV12-4 to TRBJ2-7; D unresolved. This CDR3 has 14 residues. V was cut by 5 bases and J by 4 bases, with 15 bases left in between. The CDR3 reads CASSPDPVVYEQYF. As DNA, the CDR3 is TGTGCCAGCAGTCCGGACCCCGTAGTTTACGAGCAGTACTTC.

The chain carries TRBV29-1 and TRBJ2-7; TRBD1 is a possible D gene (6 bases). From germline, CDR1 is SQVTM and CDR2 ANQGSEA. Trimming shortened V by 7 bases and J by 2 bases, and 15 bases separated the two germline ends. The CDR3 has 13 amino acids. The CDR3 is CSARRQETYEQYF. As DNA, the CDR3 is TGCAGCGCAAGGAGACAGGAAACCTACGAGCAGTACTTC.

Of note for this clonotype: Likely a read error: the CDR3 ends without its conserved phenylalanine or tryptophan. The CDR3 reads CASSLGQVPGLFV. CDR3 coding DNA: TGTGCCAGCAGCTTAGGGCAGGTGCCCGGGCTGTTTGTT. This chain uses TRBV11-2 with TRBJ2-2, with D hard to call. From germline, CDR1 is SGHAT and CDR2 FQNNGV. Trimming shortened V by 1 base and J by 13 bases, and 13 bases separated the two germline ends. This CDR3 has 13 residues.

This clonotype was recorded a few times. The chain employs TRBV18 and TRBJ2-7; 11 bases fit TRBD2. Germline-derived CDR1 and CDR2 are KGHSH and LQKENI. The CDR3 runs to 14 residues. V dropped 9 bases and J dropped 2; count of bases not matched to a gene: 6. CDR3 amino acids: CASTSGGPTYEQYF. CDR3 DNA: TGTGCCAGTACTAGCGGGGGCCCTACCTACGAGCAGTACTTC.

This clonotype came up a few times. V gene TRBV6-5 combines with J gene TRBJ1-2; TRBD1 aligns across 7 bases. The V and J ends lost 6 bases and 4 bases, in that order; junction bases with no gene match: 8. The CDR3 runs to 14 residues. Looked up from germline, CDR1 is MNHEY and CDR2 is SVGAGI. The DNA of the CDR3 is TGTGCCAGCAGCCAGGACAGGAGCGGCTATGGCTACACCTTC. Encoded protein: CASSQDRSGYGYTF.

The chain uses TRBV10-3 and TRBJ1-5; D call uncertain. The CDR3 length is 13 residues. In germline, CDR1 is ENHRY, CDR2 SYGVKD. The ends were cut back, 6 bases at V and 1 base at J, with 7 bases in the middle. The CDR3 DNA follows: TGTGCCATCAGGGCGGGGAGCAATCAGCCCCAGCATTTT. It yields the protein CAIRAGSNQPQHF.

V is TRBV7-2 and J is TRBJ1-1; possible D gene TRBD1, 5 bases. The CDR3 is 13 residues long. The V end was cut by 1 base, the J end by 11 bases, with 14 bases between. From germline, CDR1 is SGHTA and CDR2 FQGNSA. CDR3 DNA: TGTGCCAGCAGCTTAGAGCGGGGGAGGTCGGCTTTCTTT. Its protein product is CASSLERGRSAFF.

As to this clonotype: Its ends do not fully match the called genes, so a read error is possible. The chain couples TRBV12-3 or TRBV12-4 to TRBJ2-6; TRBD1 is a possible D gene (5 bases). The CDR3 is 14 amino acids. In DNA form, the CDR3 reads TGTGCCAGCACGAGGCGGTCTGGGGCCAACGTCCGGACTTTC. This encodes CASTRRSGANVRTF.

The chain has TRBV7-2 and TRBJ2-3; no definite D call. V lost 4 bases and J lost 6, with 11 bases in between. The CDR3 length is 13 residues. The germline V gene encodes CDR1 SGHTA and CDR2 FQGNSA. CDR3 in DNA: TGTGCCAGCAGCTCCCCCTCAGAGGATACGCAGTATTTT. Translation: CASSSPSEDTQYF.

A note on this clonotype: At one end the junction does not follow the germline gene, possibly because of a read error. The chain employs TRBV10-3 and TRBJ1-5, with a weak D call TRBD1 (6 bases). From germline, CDR1 is ENHRY and CDR2 SYGVKD. The CDR3 has 14 residues. The CDR3 region has the DNA TGTGCCATCGGTGAGTCAGGGGTTAATCAGCCCCAGCATTTT. Amino acids: CAIGESGVNQPQHF.

The chain is built from TRBV7-2 and TRBJ1-2; a weak D match, TRBD1 (5 bases). CDR1 is SGHTA and CDR2 is FQGNSA in the germline V gene. The CDR3 extends over 16 amino acids. V was clipped by 1 base and J by 3 bases, with 15 bases between them. The CDR3 bases are TGTGCCAGCAGCTTAGAAGGCGCCGGGGCATACTATGGCTACACCTTC. It encodes CASSLEGAGAYYGYTF.